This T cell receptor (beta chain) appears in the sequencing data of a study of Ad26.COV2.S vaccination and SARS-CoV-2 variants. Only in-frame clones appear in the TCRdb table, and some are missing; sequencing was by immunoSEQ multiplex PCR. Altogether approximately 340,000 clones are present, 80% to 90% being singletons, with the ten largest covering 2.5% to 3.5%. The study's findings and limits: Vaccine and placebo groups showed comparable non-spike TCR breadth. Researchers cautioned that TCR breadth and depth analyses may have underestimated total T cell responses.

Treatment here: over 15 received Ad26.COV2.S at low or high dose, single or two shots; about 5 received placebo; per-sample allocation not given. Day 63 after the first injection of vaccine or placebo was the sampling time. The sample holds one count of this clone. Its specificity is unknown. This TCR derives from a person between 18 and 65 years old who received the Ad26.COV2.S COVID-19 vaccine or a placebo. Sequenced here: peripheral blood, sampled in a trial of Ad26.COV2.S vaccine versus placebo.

This CDR3 reads CASSYSGTGIQPKTYEQYF. CDR3 coding DNA: TGTGCCAGCAGTTACTCCGGGACAGGTATCCAACCTAAGACCTACGAGCAGTACTTC. The rearrangement joins TRBV6-2 or TRBV6-3 to TRBJ2-7, with TRBD1 matching over 8 bases. J was trimmed by 2 bases and V by 0 bases; bases with no gene match: 15. Germline V gene lookup returns CDR1 MNHEY and CDR2 SVGEGT. The CDR3 totals 19 residues.